This T cell receptor beta chain was recovered during a study of T cells in Graves' hyperthyroidism and ophthalmopathy. Amplification yielded TCR beta CDR3 regions, with RNA transcripts as the source. Carried out on the TCR CDR3, a first-round RT-PCR used the HTBI primer set. TCRdb re-called the multiplex PCR reads with MiXCR, one entry per CDR3 protein. Here the sample spans under 350,000 distinct CDR3 sequences, about a sixth being singletons. V lost 5 bases to trimming and J lost 1 base, with 8 bases between them. The CDR3 consists of 14 residues. Germline lookup yields CDR1 SGHTA and CDR2 FQGNSA. This clonotype was recorded at least ten times.

The rearrangement uses TRBV7-2 and TRBJ2-2; D gene unclear. The sequence was obtained from a woman aged 55-69 years with Graves' ophthalmopathy. The source material was blood. CDR3 sequence: CASSRQMNTGELFF. CDR3 nucleotide sequence: TGTGCCAGCAGCCGGCAGATGAACACCGGGGAGCTGTTTTTT.